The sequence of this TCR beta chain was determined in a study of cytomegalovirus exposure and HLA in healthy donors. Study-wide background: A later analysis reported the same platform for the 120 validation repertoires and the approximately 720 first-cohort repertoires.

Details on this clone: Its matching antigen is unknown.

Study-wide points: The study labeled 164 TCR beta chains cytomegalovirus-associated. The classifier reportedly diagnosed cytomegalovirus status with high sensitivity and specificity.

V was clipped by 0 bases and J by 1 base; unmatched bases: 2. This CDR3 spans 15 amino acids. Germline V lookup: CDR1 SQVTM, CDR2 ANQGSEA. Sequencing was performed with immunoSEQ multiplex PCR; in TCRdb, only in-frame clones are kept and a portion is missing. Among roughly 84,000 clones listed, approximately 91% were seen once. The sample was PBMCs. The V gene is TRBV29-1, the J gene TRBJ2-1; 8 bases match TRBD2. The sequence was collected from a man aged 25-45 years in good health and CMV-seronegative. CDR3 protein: CSVEDGTSSYNEQFF. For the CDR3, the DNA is TGCAGCGTTGAAGATGGGACTAGTTCCTACAATGAGCAGTTCTTC.